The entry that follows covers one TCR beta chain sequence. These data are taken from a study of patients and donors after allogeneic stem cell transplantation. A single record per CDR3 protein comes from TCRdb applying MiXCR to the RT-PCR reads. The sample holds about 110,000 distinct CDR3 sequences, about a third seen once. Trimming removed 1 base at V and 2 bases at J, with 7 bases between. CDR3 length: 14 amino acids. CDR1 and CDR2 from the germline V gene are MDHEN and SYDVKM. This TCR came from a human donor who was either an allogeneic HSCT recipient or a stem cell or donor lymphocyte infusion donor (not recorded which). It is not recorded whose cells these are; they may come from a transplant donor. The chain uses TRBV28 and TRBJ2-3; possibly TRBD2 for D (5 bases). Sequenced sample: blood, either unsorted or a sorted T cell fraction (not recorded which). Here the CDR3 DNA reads TGTGCCAGCAGTTTATCTAGCACCACAGATACGCAGTATTTT. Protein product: CASSLSSTTDTQYF.